One sample yielded the 4 T cell receptor beta chains listed below, sequenced in a study of CD8+ T cells in alopecia areata. RNA extraction was followed by reverse transcription into cDNA, which acted as the sequencing template. Repertoires were generated with immunoSEQ multiplex PCR, while TCRdb's copy carries only in-frame clones and drops some. The sample includes under 15,000 clones, 45% to 70% of them seen just once. Peripheral blood, together with lesional scalp punch biopsies, was collected from alopecia areata patients. Input material: skin. Receptor source: a human donor with alopecia areata.

This rearrangement joins TRBV14 to TRBJ1-1; tentatively, D is TRBD1 (5 bases). Looked up from germline, CDR1 is SGHDN and CDR2 is FVKESK. This CDR3 spans 13 amino acids. V gave up 4 bases and J gave up 5 bases, with 11 bases separating them. CDR3 sequence (DNA): TGTGCCAGCAGCCTTATCGGGGGGACTGAAGCTTTCTTT. Translation: CASSLIGGTEAFF.

This clone was detected only a few times. This chain links TRBV7-2 with TRBJ2-7, with 9 nucleotides matching TRBD2. Germline V lookup: CDR1 SGHTA, CDR2 FQGNSA. V shed 1 base and J 7 bases; nucleotides not matched to a gene: 5. This CDR3 spans 14 amino acids. CDR3 loop: CASSLERGVLEQYF. The CDR3 coding sequence is TGTGCCAGCAGCTTAGAGCGGGGGGTTTTAGAGCAGTACTTC. Full variable domain (outside the CDR3, taken from reference TRBV7-2 and TRBJ2-7): GAGVSQSPSNKVTEKGKDVELRCDPISGHTALYWYRQSLGQGLEFLIYFQGNSAPDKSGLPSDRFSAERTGGSVSTLTIQRTQQEDSAVYLCASSLERGVLEQYFGPGTRLTVT.

The chain has TRBV5-1 and TRBJ2-2; D ambiguous. Germline V lookup: CDR1 SGHRS, CDR2 YFSETQ. Trimming shortened V by 5 bases and J by 6 bases, and 11 bases separated the two germline ends. The CDR3 consists of 13 residues. CDR3 nucleotides: TGCGCCAGCAGATTAGAAATTTCCGGGGAGCTGTTTTTT. Its translation: CASRLEISGELFF.

The CDR3 sequence is CASSLTDRGNEQFF. CDR3 nucleotides: TGCGCCAGCAGCCTAACGGACAGGGGCAATGAGCAGTTCTTC. The chain recombines TRBV4-3 with TRBJ2-1, with TRBD1 matching over 9 bases. The CDR3 consists of 14 residues. Germline lookup yields CDR1 LGHNA and CDR2 YSLEER. Losses at the gene ends were 4 bases for V and 6 bases for J; bases not matched to a gene: 4.